What follows are 11 T cell receptor beta chains derived from one specimen sequenced in a study of blood T cells in healthy people across ages. It was with a sample-barcoded 5' primer and a J-beta primer mix that a second PCR of about 7 to 12 cycles was run. TCRdb re-called the 5' RACE reads through MiXCR, storing one row per CDR3 protein. Altogether some 900,000 distinct CDR3 sequences are present, around 48% being singletons, with the ten largest covering around 15%. Sequences were obtained from blood. The receptors stem from a man aged 30 to 45 in good health.

This clonotype was seen more than once but under ten times. V is TRBV4-2 and J is TRBJ2-5, with D possibly being TRBD2 (6 bases). Germline V gene sequence: CDR1 LGHNA, CDR2 YNFKEQ. V lost 0 bases to trimming and J lost 4 bases, with 15 bases between them. The CDR3 contains 16 residues. This CDR3 reads CASSQDSGGASETQYF. CDR3 coding DNA: TGTGCCAGCAGCCAAGACTCCGGAGGGGCATCAGAGACCCAGTACTTC.

The J gene is TRBJ2-2, the V gene TRBV25-1; 9 nucleotides agree with TRBD1. The CDR3 loop spans 16 amino acids. The V gene's germline CDR1 is MGHDK and CDR2 SYGVNS. Trimming cost V 8 bases and J 0 bases; bases outside gene matches: 7. DNA of the CDR3: TGTGCCAGCGGCCTAACAGGGGGCTCGAACACCGGGGAGCTGTTTTTT. As protein: CASGLTGGSNTGELFF.

This clonotype has a handful of counts. The rearrangement joins TRBV5-1 to TRBJ1-1; D gene ambiguous. V was pared by 0 bases and J by 1 base, with 16 bases between. The germline CDR1 and CDR2 sequences are SGHRS and YFSETQ. This CDR3 spans 17 amino acids. Here the CDR3 DNA reads TGCGCCAGCAGCTTGGTCCCAATTCTTGCAGGGAACACTGAAGCTTTCTTT. Its translation is CASSLVPILAGNTEAFF.

The chain carries TRBV6-6 and TRBJ2-1; no firm D call. Deletions cut 0 bases from V and 6 bases from J, with 6 bases between. The CDR3 covers 13 residues. Germline V gene data show CDR1 as MNHNY and CDR2 as SVGAGI (reference sequence). The CDR3 protein is CASSYSGSNEQFF. The DNA of the CDR3 is TGTGCCAGCAGTTACTCGGGAAGCAATGAGCAGTTCTTC.

This clonotype was detected ten times or more. The genes are TRBV6-2 or TRBV6-3 and TRBJ2-1, with 9 bases fitting TRBD2. Germline V gives CDR1 MNHEY, CDR2 SVGEGT. The J segment lost 4 bases and the V segment lost 3 bases, leaving 4 bases of the junction unmatched. The CDR3 runs to 15 residues. CDR3 sequence reads: CASSYETSGYNEQFF. The CDR3 region has the DNA TGTGCCAGCAGTTATGAGACTAGCGGTTACAATGAGCAGTTCTTC.

A single count supports this clonotype. The chain combines TRBV5-1 with TRBJ2-4, with D possibly matching TRBD1 (6 bases). The J call is uncertain, as TRBJ2-7 better fits the DNA end. Germline V lookup: CDR1 SGHRS, CDR2 YFSETQ. The length of the CDR3 is 16 residues. The CDR3 is CASSLNSYQGSGEQYF. The CDR3 region has the DNA TGCGCCAGCAGCTTGAACAGCTATCAGGGGTCCGGCGAGCAGTACTTC.

This rearrangement joins TRBV13 to TRBJ2-1; tentative D call: TRBD2 (6 bases). Trimming left V 1 base short and J 9 bases short, with 10 bases between. CDR1 and CDR2 from the germline V gene are PRHDT and FYEKMQ (reference sequence). The CDR3 has 13 residues. The CDR3 loop is CASSLVSGVEQFF. CDR3 coding DNA: TGTGCCAGCAGCTTAGTATCGGGGGTTGAGCAGTTCTTC.

This clonotype was seen more than once but under ten times. The J gene is TRBJ2-6, the V gene TRBV6-5; either TRBD1 or TRBD2 may supply D (5 bases each). CDR3 length: 18 residues. Trimming took off 4 bases at V and 0 bases at J, with 16 bases between the two ends. CDR1 and CDR2 (germline): MNHEY, SVGAGI. In nucleotides, the CDR3 is TGTGCCAGCAGTTCGCCTCGGACGGGGACCTCTGGGGCCAACGTCCTGACTTTC. Protein product: CASSSPRTGTSGANVLTF.

The CDR3 loop is CASRYVNGAQYF. CDR3 DNA: TGTGCCAGCAGGTACGTCAACGGGGCGCAGTATTTT. V is TRBV6-5 and J is TRBJ2-3, with D maybe TRBD2 (5 bases). V was shortened by 6 bases and J by 10 bases, with 14 bases between the two germline ends. Germline V gives CDR1 MNHEY, CDR2 SVGAGI. The CDR3 contains 12 residues.

This clonotype was detected once. This chain connects TRBV20-1 to TRBJ2-1, with 10 bases identical to TRBD2. Germline values: CDR1 DFQATT, CDR2 SNEGSKA (reference sequence). J lost 8 bases, V lost 1 base, and 8 bases had no gene match. The CDR3 extends over 15 amino acids. CDR3 DNA sequence: TGCAGTGCTAGAGGGACTAGCGGAGGGTGGGATGAGCAGTTCTTC. Its protein product is CSARGTSGGWDEQFF.

The V call is TRBV29-1, the J call TRBJ2-2, with D perhaps matching TRBD2 (6 bases). Germline CDR1 is SQVTM and CDR2 is ANQGSEA. The V and J ends lost 3 bases and 1 base respectively, with 9 bases between them. The length of the CDR3 is 14 residues. DNA for the CDR3: TGCAGCGTTGATTACGGGAGGAACACCGGGGAGCTGTTTTTT. Protein: CSVDYGRNTGELFF.